Presented here are 23 T cell receptor beta chains from one specimen sequenced in a study of blood T cells in healthy people across ages. The use of a sample-barcoded 5' primer and a J-beta primer mix characterized a second PCR of roughly 7 to 12 cycles. Using its own MiXCR run on the 5' RACE reads, TCRdb lists one record per CDR3 protein. There are 550,000 to 700,000 distinct CDR3 sequences in the sample; 25% to 30% occur only once, and roughly 20% lies in the top ten. The specimen was blood. The receptors here all came from a woman in her 70s in good health.

The chain carries TRBV20-1 and TRBJ2-5; D might be TRBD1 (6 bases). Trimming removed 6 bases at V and 5 bases at J, with 19 bases between. The CDR3 has 14 residues. CDR1 and CDR2 (germline): DFQATT, SNEGSKA (reference sequence). This CDR3 reads CSAPEGGPKETQYF. The CDR3 DNA reads TGCAGTGCGCCCGAAGGGGGACCAAAGGAGACCCAGTACTTC.

V and J are TRBV7-2 and TRBJ1-2; the D gene is possibly TRBD1 (5 bases). This CDR3 comprises 14 residues. V dropped 5 bases and J dropped 9 bases, with 19 bases sitting between them. Germline assignment: CDR1 SGHTA and CDR2 FQGNSA. CDR3 nucleotide sequence: TGTGCCAGCAGCCTGAGCAGGGAGCGGAGGAGCTACACCTTC. The encoded protein is CASSLSRERRSYTF.

This clonotype was seen a few times. A read error may produce the germline difference seen at one junction end. The V gene is TRBV6-5, the J gene TRBJ2-5, with TRBD2 as a possible D gene (5 bases). The CDR3 totals 13 residues. Germline loops: CDR1 MNHEY, CDR2 SVGAGI. This CDR3 is CTSSYVAQETQYF. Here the CDR3 DNA reads TGTACCAGCAGTTACGTAGCGCAAGAGACCCAGTACTTC.

This clonotype has only a few counts. The genes are TRBV27 and TRBJ2-3; a possible D gene is TRBD2 (6 bases). Germline CDR1 is MNHEY and CDR2 is SMNVEV (reference sequence). Trimming cost V 3 bases and J 0 bases, with 13 bases left between them. This CDR3 has 16 residues. The CDR3 loop reads CASSFGGVGSTDTQYF. The CDR3, as DNA: TGTGCCAGCAGTTTCGGCGGGGTTGGTAGCACAGATACGCAGTATTTT.

The rearrangement uses TRBV11-2 and TRBJ2-3, with D uncertain. Looked up from germline, CDR1 is SGHAT and CDR2 is FQNNGV. Between the trimmed V and J ends, which lost 3 bases and 0 bases, there was a span of 10 bases. The CDR3 runs to 15 residues. The CDR3 DNA reads as TGTGCCAGCAGCTTGGATCCTGCTAGCACAGATACGCAGTATTTT. Its translation: CASSLDPASTDTQYF.

This clonotype was observed a handful of times. This may be a read error, as it is one base from a much larger clone. The CDR3 DNA follows: TGTGCCAGCAGTACTGCAGGGCAAACTAATGAAAAACTGTTTTTT. This translates into CASSTAGQTNEKLFF. V is TRBV7-9 and J is TRBJ1-4; the D gene is possibly TRBD1 (5 bases). Germline CDR1 and CDR2: SEHNR and FQNEAQ (reference sequence). V lost 6 bases to trimming and J lost 1 base, with 12 bases between them. The CDR3 covers 15 residues.

This clonotype came up a few times. This chain links TRBV4-2 with TRBJ2-2, with 11 bases identical to TRBD2. Trimming cost V 0 bases and J 4 bases; bases outside gene matches: 4. Germline CDR1 LGHNA, CDR2 YNFKEQ. This CDR3 has 17 residues. The CDR3 region has the DNA TGTGCCAGCAGCCAAGATACTAGCGGGGGACTCACCGGGGAGCTGTTTTTT. Amino acids: CASSQDTSGGLTGELFF.

The J gene is TRBJ2-7, the V gene TRBV11-3, with 7 positions matching TRBD1. V was pared by 5 bases and J by 7 bases, with 8 bases of the junction left unmatched. Germline values: CDR1 SGHNT, CDR2 YENEEA. This CDR3 spans 13 amino acids. The CDR3 reads CASSPGTEREQYF. CDR3 sequence (DNA): TGTGCCAGCAGCCCCGGGACAGAGCGGGAGCAGTACTTC.

The chain combines TRBV4-3 with TRBJ1-3; D not resolved. The V and J ends lost 2 bases and 0 bases respectively, with 8 bases between them. The germline gives CDR1 LGHNA, CDR2 YSLEER. This CDR3 region has 15 residues. The CDR3 sequence: CASSQFLTSGNTIYF. CDR3 nucleotide sequence: TGCGCCAGCAGCCAATTCCTAACCTCTGGAAACACCATATATTTT.

The sample holds a few counts of this clonotype. The V and J genes are TRBV12-3 or TRBV12-4 and TRBJ1-1; 8 bases match TRBD1. V lost 6 bases and J lost 1; bases outside the gene matches: 7. The CDR3 is made up of 15 amino acids. The CDR3: CASSTGGVGNTEAFF. The CDR3 bases are TGTGCCAGCAGCACAGGGGGGGTCGGGAACACTGAAGCTTTCTTT.

This clonotype was counted once. The V gene is TRBV11-3, the J gene TRBJ2-1, with 10 bases matching TRBD2. This CDR3 has 14 amino acids. The germline V gene encodes CDR1 SGHNT and CDR2 YENEEA. J gave up 8 bases and V 5 bases, and 6 bases lay outside the gene matches. Here the CDR3 DNA reads TGTGCCAGCAGCATCTCCGGGACTAGCGATGAGCAGTTCTTC. As protein: CASSISGTSDEQFF.

The chain has TRBV20-1 and TRBJ1-1; D may be TRBD1 (5 bases). This CDR3 region has 16 residues. The germline V gene encodes CDR1 DFQATT and CDR2 SNEGSKA (reference sequence). Trimming cost V 0 bases and J 0 bases, with 14 bases left between them. As DNA, the CDR3 is TGCAGTGCTAGAGATCCAGGGATCATAATGAACACTGAAGCTTTCTTT. It yields the protein CSARDPGIIMNTEAFF.

This clonotype was observed a few times. This chain links TRBV4-2 with TRBJ1-3, with D possibly matching TRBD1 (5 bases). Germline V gene lookup returns CDR1 LGHNA and CDR2 YNFKEQ. There are 15 residues in the CDR3. V lost 6 bases and J lost 0, with 12 bases in between. In DNA form, the CDR3 reads TGTGCCAGCAGTCTTGACAGCTACTCTGGAAACACCATATATTTT. It encodes CASSLDSYSGNTIYF.

V usage is TRBV6-2 or TRBV6-3 and J usage is TRBJ2-5; 10 positions match TRBD1. The J call may be wrong; the DNA end is better matched by TRBJ2-1. From germline, CDR1 is MNHEY and CDR2 SVGEGT. This CDR3 comprises 13 residues. The chain's CDR3 is CETRDRGRNEQFF. CDR3 nucleotides: TGTGAAACCCGGGACAGGGGCCGAAATGAGCAGTTCTTC.

The chain links TRBV6-5 to TRBJ1-1; D call uncertain. Between the trimmed V and J ends, which lost 11 bases and 2 bases, there was a span of 15 bases. This CDR3 region has 13 residues. The germline gives CDR1 MNHEY, CDR2 SVGAGI. Here the CDR3 reads CAGWASKNTEAFF. CDR3 nucleotides: TGTGCCGGTTGGGCAAGCAAAAACACTGAAGCTTTCTTT.

The chain carries TRBV3-1 and TRBJ1-1; the D is unclear. CDR1 is LGHDT and CDR2 is YNNKEL in the germline V gene (reference sequence). The CDR3 is made up of 11 amino acids. Trimming stripped 3 bases from V and 11 bases from J, with 10 bases between. CDR3: CASSHQGGAFF. CDR3 DNA: TGTGCCAGCAGCCACCAAGGTGGGGCTTTCTTT.

In its sample, this clonotype was seen many times. The V call is TRBV12-3 or TRBV12-4, the J call TRBJ1-2; D is uncertain. The CDR3 is 13 residues long. V dropped 4 bases and J dropped 6 bases, with 12 bases sitting between them. Here the CDR3 DNA reads TGTGCCAGCAGTTCCGGGTTACTTAATGGCTACACCTTC. As protein: CASSSGLLNGYTF.

The count of this clonotype is one. The J gene is TRBJ2-2, the V gene TRBV7-2; the D gene is possibly TRBD2 (6 bases). Germline V gene data show CDR1 as SGHTA and CDR2 as FQGNSA. With 0 bases removed from V and 5 bases from J, the gap between germline ends came to 13 bases. This CDR3 contains 16 residues. CDR3 sequence (DNA): TGTGCCAGCAGCTTAGCGGGGGGAAAGAGAACCGGGGAGCTGTTTTTT. Protein: CASSLAGGKRTGELFF.

In this sample, this clonotype turned up a few times. Relative to the germline gene, one junction end is altered; a read error may explain this. The chain carries TRBV11-1 and TRBJ2-3; 10 bases are a match to TRBD2. The germline CDR1 and CDR2 sequences are SGHAT and FQDESV (reference sequence). The CDR3 covers 15 residues. The CDR3 DNA reads as TGTGTCAGCAGCCGCAGCGGGGGGGTGGGAGATACGCAGTATTTT. Its protein product is CVSSRSGGVGDTQYF.

This clonotype was recorded a few times. V is TRBV20-1 and J is TRBJ2-5; TRBD1 aligns across 9 bases. V trimming: 5 bases; J trimming: 11 bases; junction bases outside the gene matches: 15. The CDR3 contains 14 residues. The germline V gene has CDR1 DFQATT and CDR2 SNEGSKA (reference sequence). CDR3 DNA sequence: TGCAGTGCTTCGCGGACAGGGGCTTGGGAGGAGCAGTACTTC. Its protein is CSASRTGAWEEQYF.

A few counts support this clonotype. The chain recombines TRBV6-2 or TRBV6-3 with TRBJ2-2; no clear D. The CDR3 loop spans 13 amino acids. Trimming pared 7 bases from V and 8 bases from J, leaving 14 bases between. Looked up from germline, CDR1 is MNHEY and CDR2 is SVGEGT. The CDR3 region has the DNA TGTGCCAGCATAAGGCCGGGCACTGGGGAGCTGTTTTTT. Translating gives CASIRPGTGELFF.

The rearrangement uses TRBV25-1 and TRBJ2-5; D gene unclear. The J call may be faulty, since TRBJ2-7 better matches the DNA end. Per germline, CDR1 MGHDK and CDR2 SYGVNS. The CDR3 runs 12 residues. The chain's CDR3 is CASSEFSYEQYF. CDR3 nucleotides: TGTGCCAGCAGTGAATTTAGTTACGAGCAGTACTTC.

This clonotype came up a few times. The junction differs from germline at one of its ends, possibly a read error. The chain carries TRBV7-2 and TRBJ2-5; D is undetermined. The CDR3 is 14 residues long. The germline V gene encodes CDR1 SGHTA and CDR2 FQGNSA. The CDR3 loop reads CAGSLLVVGETQYF. The CDR3 coding sequence is TGTGCCGGCAGCCTCTTGGTGGTCGGAGAGACCCAGTACTTC.